This T cell receptor (beta chain) is from a study of T cells in Graves' hyperthyroidism and ophthalmopathy. Study at large: Peripheral blood was drawn at first diagnosis, prior to all treatment.

Inclusion characteristics of ophthalmopathy patients comprised a Clinical Activity Score of at least 3, a NOSPECS grade of at least 4, and duration under 3 months. Patients showing uncontrolled infection, other autoimmune disease, pregnancy or lactation were ineligible. PBMCs came from 9 to 10 ml fresh peripheral blood. Template material for amplifying TCR beta CDR3 regions consisted of RNA transcripts. HTBI primers drove first-round RT-PCR of the TCR CDR3. TCRdb itself ran the multiplex PCR reads through MiXCR, one entry per CDR3 protein. The profile shows fewer than 450,000 distinct CDR3 sequences, roughly 13% of them singletons. CDR3 length: 13 residues. V lost 6 bases, J lost 2 bases, and 12 bases lay in between. The germline gives CDR1 DFQATT, CDR2 SNEGSKA (reference sequence).

The sequenced sample consisted of blood. The sequence derives from a man aged 50-59 years with Graves' ophthalmopathy. This chain joins TRBV20-1 and TRBJ2-3, with D perhaps matching TRBD1 (6 bases). The CDR3 region is CSAEDSLTDTQYF. The CDR3 DNA reads TGCAGTGCCGAGGACAGTCTCACAGATACGCAGTATTTT.